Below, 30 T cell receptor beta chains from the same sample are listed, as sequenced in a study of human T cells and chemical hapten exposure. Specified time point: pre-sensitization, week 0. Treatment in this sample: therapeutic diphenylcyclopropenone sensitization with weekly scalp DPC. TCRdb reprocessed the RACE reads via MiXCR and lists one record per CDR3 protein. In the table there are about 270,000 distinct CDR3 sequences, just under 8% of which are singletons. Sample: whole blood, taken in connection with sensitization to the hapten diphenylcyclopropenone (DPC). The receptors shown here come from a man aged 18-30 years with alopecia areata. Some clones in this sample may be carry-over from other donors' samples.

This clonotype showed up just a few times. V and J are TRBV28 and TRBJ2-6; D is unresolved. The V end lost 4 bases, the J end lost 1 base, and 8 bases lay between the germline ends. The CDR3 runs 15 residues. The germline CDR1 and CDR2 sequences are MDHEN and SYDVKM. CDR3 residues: CASSSQVSGANVLTF. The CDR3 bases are TGTGCCAGCAGTTCCCAGGTGTCTGGGGCCAACGTCCTGACTTTC.

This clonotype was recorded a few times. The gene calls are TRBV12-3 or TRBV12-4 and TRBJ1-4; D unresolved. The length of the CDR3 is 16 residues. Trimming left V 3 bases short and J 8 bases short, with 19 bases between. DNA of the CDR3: TGTGCCAGCAGTTTTTCGTCGGGCCGCCGGGGAGAAAAACTGTTTTTT. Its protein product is CASSFSSGRRGEKLFF.

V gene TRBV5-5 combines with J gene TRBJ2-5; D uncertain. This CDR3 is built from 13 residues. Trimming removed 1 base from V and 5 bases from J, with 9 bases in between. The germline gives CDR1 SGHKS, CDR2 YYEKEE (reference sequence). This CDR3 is CASSLLGWETQYF. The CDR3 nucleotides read TGTGCCAGCAGCTTGCTGGGGTGGGAGACCCAGTACTTC.

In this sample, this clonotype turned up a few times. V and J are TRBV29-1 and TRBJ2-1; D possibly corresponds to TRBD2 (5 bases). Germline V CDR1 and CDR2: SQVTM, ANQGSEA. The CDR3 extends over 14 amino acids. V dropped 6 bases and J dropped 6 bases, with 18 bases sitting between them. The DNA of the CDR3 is TGCAGCGTGGCCTTGGCGGGTGAGACCAATGAGCAGTTCTTC. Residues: CSVALAGETNEQFF.

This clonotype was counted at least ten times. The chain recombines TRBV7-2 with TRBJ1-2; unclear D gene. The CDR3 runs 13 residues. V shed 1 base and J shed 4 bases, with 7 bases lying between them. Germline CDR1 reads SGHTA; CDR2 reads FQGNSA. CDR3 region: CASSLEYSYGYTF. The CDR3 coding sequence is TGTGCCAGCAGCTTAGAGTACAGCTATGGCTACACCTTC.

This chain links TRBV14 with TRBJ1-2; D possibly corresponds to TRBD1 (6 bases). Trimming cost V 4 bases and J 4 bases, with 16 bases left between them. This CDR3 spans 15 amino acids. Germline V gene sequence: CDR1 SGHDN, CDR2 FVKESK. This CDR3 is CASSPQPTGFYGYTF. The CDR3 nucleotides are TGTGCCAGCAGCCCACAACCGACAGGCTTCTATGGCTACACCTTC.

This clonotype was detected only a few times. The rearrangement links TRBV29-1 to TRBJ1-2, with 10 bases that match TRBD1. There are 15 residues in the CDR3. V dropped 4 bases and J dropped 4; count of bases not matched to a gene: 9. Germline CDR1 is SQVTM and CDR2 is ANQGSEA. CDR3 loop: CSVAGQGRFGYGYTF. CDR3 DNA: TGCAGCGTTGCGGGACAGGGGAGGTTCGGCTATGGCTACACCTTC.

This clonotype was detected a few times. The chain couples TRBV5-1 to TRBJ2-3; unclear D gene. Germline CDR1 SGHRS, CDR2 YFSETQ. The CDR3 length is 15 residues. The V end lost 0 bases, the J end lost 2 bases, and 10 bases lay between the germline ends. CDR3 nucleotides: TGCGCCAGCAGCTTGGGATCTAGATCCACAGATACGCAGTATTTT. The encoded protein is CASSLGSRSTDTQYF.

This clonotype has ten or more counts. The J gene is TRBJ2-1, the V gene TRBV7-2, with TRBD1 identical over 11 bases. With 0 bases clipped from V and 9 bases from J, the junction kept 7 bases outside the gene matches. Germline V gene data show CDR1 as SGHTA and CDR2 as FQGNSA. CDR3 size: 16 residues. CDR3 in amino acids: CASSLAPGTGGGEQFF. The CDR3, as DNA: TGTGCCAGCAGCTTAGCGCCCGGGACAGGGGGGGGTGAGCAGTTCTTC.

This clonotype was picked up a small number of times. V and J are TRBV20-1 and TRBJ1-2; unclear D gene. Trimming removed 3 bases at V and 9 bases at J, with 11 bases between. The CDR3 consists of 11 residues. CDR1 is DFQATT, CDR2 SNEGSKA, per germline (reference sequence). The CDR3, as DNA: TGCAGTGCTAGTGTCAGCTTAAGCTACACCTTC. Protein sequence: CSASVSLSYTF.

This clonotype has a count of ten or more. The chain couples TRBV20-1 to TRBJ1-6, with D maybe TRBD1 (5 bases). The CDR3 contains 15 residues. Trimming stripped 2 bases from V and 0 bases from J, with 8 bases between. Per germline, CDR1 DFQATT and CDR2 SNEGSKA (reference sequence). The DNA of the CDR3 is TGCAGTGCTAGAAGGGACCCCTCCTATAATTCACCCCTCCACTTT. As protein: CSARRDPSYNSPLHF.

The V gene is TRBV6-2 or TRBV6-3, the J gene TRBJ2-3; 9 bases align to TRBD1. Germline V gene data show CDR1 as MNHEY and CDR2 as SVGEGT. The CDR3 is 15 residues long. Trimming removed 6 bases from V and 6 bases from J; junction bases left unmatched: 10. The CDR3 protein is CASRETGGGHDTQYF. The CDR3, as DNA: TGTGCCAGCAGGGAAACAGGGGGCGGTCATGATACGCAGTATTTT.

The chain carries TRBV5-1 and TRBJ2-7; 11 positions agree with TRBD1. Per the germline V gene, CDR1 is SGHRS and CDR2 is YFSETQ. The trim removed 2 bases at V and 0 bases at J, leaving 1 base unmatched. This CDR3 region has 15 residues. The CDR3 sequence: CASSFGQGASYEQYV. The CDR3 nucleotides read TGCGCCAGCAGCTTTGGACAGGGGGCCTCCTACGAGCAGTACGTC.

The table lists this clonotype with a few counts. The CDR3 here is CAISGDRVTGELFF. The CDR3 DNA reads TGTGCCATCAGTGGGGACAGAGTCACCGGGGAGCTGTTTTTT. This chain connects TRBV10-3 to TRBJ2-2, with 7 bases aligning to TRBD1. V was clipped by 4 bases and J by 4 bases; unmatched bases: 3. CDR1 and CDR2 from the germline V gene are ENHRY and SYGVKD. This CDR3 spans 14 amino acids.

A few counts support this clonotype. This CDR3 is CASSGSLDTGELFF. In DNA, the CDR3 is TGTGCCAGCAGTGGTAGCTTGGACACCGGGGAGCTGTTTTTT. The rearrangement uses TRBV6-4 and TRBJ2-2, with D unresolved. Trimming took 4 bases from V and 3 from J, leaving 9 bases between them. CDR1 is MRHNA and CDR2 is SNTAGT in the germline V gene. The CDR3 runs to 14 residues.

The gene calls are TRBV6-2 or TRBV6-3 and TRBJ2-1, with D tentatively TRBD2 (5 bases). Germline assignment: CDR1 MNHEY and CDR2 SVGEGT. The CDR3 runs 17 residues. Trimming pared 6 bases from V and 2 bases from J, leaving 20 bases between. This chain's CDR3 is CASRATARGSTYNEQFF. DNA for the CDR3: TGTGCCAGCAGAGCAACCGCAAGAGGGTCCACCTACAATGAGCAGTTCTTC.

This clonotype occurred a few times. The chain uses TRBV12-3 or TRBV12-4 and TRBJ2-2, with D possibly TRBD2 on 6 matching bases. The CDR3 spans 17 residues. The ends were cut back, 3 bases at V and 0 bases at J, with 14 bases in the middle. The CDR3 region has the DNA TGTGCCAGCAGTTTTGGGACTCAGCTGGCGAACACCGGGGAGCTGTTTTTT. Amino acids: CASSFGTQLANTGELFF.

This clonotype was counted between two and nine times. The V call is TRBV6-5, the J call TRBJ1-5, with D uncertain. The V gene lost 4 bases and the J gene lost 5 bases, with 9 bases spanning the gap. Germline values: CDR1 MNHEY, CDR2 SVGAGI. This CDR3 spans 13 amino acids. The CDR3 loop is CASSLRTHQPQHF. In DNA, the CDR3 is TGTGCCAGCAGTTTACGGACCCATCAGCCCCAGCATTTT.

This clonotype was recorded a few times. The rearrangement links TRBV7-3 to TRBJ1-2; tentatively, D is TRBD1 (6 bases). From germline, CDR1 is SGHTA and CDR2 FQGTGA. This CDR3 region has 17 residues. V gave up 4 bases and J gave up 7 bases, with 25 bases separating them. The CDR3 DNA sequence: TGTGCCAGCAGCTCCCCAACGGGGGCAGGCGAGTCCCCTGGCTACACCTTC. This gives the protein CASSSPTGAGESPGYTF.

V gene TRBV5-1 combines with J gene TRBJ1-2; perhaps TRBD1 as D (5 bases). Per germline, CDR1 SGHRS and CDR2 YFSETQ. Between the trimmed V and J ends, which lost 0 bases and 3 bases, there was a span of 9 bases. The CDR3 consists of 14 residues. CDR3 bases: TGCGCCAGCAGCTTGGATGGGGCGTACTATGGCTACACCTTC. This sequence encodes CASSLDGAYYGYTF.

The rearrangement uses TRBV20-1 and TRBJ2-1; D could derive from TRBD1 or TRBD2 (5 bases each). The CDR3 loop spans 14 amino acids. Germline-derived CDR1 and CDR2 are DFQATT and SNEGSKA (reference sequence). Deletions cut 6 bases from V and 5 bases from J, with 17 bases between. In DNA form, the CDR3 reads TGCAGTGCCTTCGGGGACGGATCCCACAATGAGCAGTTCTTC. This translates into CSAFGDGSHNEQFF.

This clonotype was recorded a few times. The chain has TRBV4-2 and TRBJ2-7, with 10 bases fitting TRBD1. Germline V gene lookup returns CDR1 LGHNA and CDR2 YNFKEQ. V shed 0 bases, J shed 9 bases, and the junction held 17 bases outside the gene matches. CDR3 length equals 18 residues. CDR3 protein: CASSQEIGSGTGAAGQYF. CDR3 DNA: TGTGCCAGCAGCCAAGAAATTGGAAGCGGGACAGGGGCGGCAGGGCAGTACTTC.

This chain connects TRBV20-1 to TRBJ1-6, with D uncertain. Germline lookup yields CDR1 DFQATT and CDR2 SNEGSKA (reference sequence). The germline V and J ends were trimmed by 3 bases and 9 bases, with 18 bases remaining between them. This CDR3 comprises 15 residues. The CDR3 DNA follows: TGCAGTGCTAGGGGGTCTACGGTCCCATTTTCACCCCTCCACTTT. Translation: CSARGSTVPFSPLHF.

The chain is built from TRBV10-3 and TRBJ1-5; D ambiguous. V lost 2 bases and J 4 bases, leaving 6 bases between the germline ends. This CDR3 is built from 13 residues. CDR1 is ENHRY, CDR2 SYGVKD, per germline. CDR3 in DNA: TGTGCCATCAGTGAGACTGGGAATCAGCCCCAGCATTTT. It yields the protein CAISETGNQPQHF.

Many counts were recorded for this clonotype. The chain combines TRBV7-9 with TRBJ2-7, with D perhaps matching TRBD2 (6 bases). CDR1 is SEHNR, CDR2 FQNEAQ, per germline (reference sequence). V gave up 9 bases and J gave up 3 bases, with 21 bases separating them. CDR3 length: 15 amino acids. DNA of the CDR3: TGTGCCAGTTCTGGTCTAGCGCCGGAAGGCTACGAGCAGTACTTC. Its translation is CASSGLAPEGYEQYF.

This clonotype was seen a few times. CDR3 in amino acids: CASSVVGQTDTQYF. Here the CDR3 DNA reads TGTGCCAGCAGCGTAGTGGGACAGACAGATACGCAGTATTTT. The chain has TRBV9 and TRBJ2-3, with 7 nucleotides matching TRBD1. This CDR3 is 14 amino acids long. The junction had 1 base not matched to a gene; V was cut back by 0 bases and J by 3 bases. The germline V gene encodes CDR1 SGDLS and CDR2 YYNGEE. Complete variable domain (other parts from reference TRBV9 and TRBJ2-3): DSGVTQTPKHLITATGQRVTLRCSPRSGDLSVYWYQQSLDQGLQFLIQYYNGEERAKGNILERFSAQQFPDLHSELNLSSLELGDSALYFCASSVVGQTDTQYFGPGTRLTVL.

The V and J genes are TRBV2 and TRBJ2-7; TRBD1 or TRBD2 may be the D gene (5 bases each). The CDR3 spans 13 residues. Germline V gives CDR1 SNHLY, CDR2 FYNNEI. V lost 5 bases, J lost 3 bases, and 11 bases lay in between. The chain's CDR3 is CASSTGRGYEQYF. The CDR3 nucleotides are TGTGCCAGCAGTACGGGACGGGGCTACGAGCAGTACTTC.

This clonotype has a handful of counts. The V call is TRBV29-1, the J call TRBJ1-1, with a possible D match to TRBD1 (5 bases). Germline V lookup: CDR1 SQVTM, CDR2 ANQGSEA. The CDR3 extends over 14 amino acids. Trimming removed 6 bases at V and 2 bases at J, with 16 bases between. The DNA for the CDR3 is TGCAGCGTCGTTGTGACAGAAAGAAACACTGAAGCTTTCTTT. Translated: CSVVVTERNTEAFF.

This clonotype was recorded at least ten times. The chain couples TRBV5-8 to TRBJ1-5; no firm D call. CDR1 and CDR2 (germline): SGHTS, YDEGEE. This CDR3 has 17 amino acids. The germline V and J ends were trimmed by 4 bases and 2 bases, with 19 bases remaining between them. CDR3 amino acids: CASSAGINLRGNQPQHF. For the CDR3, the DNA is TGTGCCAGCAGCGCCGGGATTAACCTCCGTGGCAATCAGCCCCAGCATTTT.

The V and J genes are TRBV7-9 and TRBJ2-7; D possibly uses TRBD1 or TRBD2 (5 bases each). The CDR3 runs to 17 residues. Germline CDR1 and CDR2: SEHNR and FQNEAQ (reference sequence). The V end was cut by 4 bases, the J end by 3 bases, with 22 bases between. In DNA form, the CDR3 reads TGTGCCAGCAGCTCCCGGGGCGGCAGCGGAAATTTCTACGAGCAGTACTTC. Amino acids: CASSSRGGSGNFYEQYF.